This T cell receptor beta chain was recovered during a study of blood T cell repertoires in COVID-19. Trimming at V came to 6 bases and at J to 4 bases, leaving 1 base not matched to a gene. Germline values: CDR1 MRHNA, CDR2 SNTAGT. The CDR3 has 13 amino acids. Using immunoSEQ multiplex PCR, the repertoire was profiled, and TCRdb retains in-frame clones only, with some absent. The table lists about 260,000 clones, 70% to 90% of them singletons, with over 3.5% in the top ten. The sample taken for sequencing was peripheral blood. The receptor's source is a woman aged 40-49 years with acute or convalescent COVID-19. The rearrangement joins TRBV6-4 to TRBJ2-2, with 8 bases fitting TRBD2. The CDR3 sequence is CASSGTSTGELFF. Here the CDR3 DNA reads TGTGCCAGCAGCGGGACTAGCACCGGGGAGCTGTTTTTT.